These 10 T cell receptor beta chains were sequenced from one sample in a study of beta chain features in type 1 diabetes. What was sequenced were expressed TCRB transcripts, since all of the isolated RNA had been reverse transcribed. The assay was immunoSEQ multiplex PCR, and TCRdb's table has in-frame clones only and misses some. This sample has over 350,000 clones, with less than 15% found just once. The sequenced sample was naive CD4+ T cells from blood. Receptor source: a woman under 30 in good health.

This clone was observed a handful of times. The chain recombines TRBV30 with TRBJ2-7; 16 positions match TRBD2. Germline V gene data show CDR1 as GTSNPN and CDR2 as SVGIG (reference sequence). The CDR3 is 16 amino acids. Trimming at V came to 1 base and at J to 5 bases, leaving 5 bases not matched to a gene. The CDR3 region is CAWSGGLAGGPHEQYF. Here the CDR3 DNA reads TGTGCCTGGAGTGGGGGACTAGCGGGAGGGCCCCACGAGCAGTACTTC.

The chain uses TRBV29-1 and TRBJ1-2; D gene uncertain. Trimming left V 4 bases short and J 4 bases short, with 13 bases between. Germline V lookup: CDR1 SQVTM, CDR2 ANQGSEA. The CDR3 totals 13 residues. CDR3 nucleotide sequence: TGCAGCGTTGGGTCCAGATTTTCCTATGGCTACACCTTC. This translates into CSVGSRFSYGYTF.

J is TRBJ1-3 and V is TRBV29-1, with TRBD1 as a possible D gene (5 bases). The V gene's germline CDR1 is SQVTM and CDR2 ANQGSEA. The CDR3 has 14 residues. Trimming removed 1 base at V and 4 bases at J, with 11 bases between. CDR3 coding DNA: TGCAGCGTTGAAGTGGGGCCAGTCGGAAACACCATATATTTT. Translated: CSVEVGPVGNTIYF.

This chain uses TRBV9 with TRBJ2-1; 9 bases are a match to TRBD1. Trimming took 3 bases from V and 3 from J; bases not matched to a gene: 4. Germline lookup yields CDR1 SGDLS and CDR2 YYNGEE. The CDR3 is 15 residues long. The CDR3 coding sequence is TGTGCCAGCAGCGCGGGACAGGGAAGCTACAATGAGCAGTTCTTC. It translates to CASSAGQGSYNEQFF.

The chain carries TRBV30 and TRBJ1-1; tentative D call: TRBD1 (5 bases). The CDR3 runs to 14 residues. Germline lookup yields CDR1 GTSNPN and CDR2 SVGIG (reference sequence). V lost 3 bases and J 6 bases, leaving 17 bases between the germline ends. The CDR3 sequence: CAWRIRVEGAEAFF. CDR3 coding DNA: TGTGCCTGGAGAATTAGGGTGGAAGGGGCTGAAGCTTTCTTT.

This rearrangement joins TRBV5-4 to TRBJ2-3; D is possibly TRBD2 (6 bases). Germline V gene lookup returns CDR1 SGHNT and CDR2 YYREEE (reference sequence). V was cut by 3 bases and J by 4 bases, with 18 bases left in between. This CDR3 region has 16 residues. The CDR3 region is CASSWGDQTSADTQYF. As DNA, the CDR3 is TGTGCCAGCAGCTGGGGGGACCAGACCAGCGCAGATACGCAGTATTTT.

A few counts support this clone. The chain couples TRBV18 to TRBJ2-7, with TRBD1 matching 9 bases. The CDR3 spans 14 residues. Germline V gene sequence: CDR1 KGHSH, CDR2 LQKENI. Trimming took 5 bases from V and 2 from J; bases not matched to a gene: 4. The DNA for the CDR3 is TGTGCCAGCTCAGGGGACAGGGTAACCTACGAGCAGTACTTC. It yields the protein CASSGDRVTYEQYF.

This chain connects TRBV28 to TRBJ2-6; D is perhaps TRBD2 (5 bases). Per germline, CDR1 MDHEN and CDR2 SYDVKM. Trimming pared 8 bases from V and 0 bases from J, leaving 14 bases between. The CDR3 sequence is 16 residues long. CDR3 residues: CASGFYGGSGANVLTF. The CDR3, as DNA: TGTGCCAGCGGCTTCTACGGAGGCTCTGGGGCCAACGTCCTGACTTTC.

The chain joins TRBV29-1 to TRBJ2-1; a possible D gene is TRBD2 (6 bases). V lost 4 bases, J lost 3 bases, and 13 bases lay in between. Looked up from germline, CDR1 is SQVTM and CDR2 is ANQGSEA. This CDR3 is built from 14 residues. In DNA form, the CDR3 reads TGCAGCGTTGGACGGAGGGTGGACTACAATGAGCAGTTCTTC. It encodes CSVGRRVDYNEQFF.

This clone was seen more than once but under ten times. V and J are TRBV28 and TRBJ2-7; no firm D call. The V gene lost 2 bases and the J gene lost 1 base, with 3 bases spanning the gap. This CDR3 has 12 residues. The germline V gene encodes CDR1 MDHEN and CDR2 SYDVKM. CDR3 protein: CASSLQSYEQYF. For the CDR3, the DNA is TGTGCCAGCAGTTTACAGTCCTACGAGCAGTACTTC.